This T cell receptor (beta chain) is from a study of blood T cell repertoires in COVID-19. The V and J ends lost 1 base and 0 bases respectively, with 10 bases between them. The CDR3 runs to 15 residues. The germline CDR1 and CDR2 sequences are MGHRA and YSYEKL. The repertoire was sequenced with immunoSEQ multiplex PCR; TCRdb's copy has only in-frame clones and lacks some. In the table there are a few hundred thousand clones, roughly 89% of which are singletons. The gene calls are TRBV4-1 and TRBJ2-7, with a possible D match to TRBD2 (6 bases). The clonotype comes from a woman in her 50s who had been exposed to COVID-19. The sequencing sample was made of PBMCs or T cells enriched from blood (not recorded which). The CDR3 here is CASSQGGSGSYEQYF. CDR3 DNA sequence: TGCGCCAGCAGCCAAGGAGGTAGCGGCTCCTACGAGCAGTACTTC.